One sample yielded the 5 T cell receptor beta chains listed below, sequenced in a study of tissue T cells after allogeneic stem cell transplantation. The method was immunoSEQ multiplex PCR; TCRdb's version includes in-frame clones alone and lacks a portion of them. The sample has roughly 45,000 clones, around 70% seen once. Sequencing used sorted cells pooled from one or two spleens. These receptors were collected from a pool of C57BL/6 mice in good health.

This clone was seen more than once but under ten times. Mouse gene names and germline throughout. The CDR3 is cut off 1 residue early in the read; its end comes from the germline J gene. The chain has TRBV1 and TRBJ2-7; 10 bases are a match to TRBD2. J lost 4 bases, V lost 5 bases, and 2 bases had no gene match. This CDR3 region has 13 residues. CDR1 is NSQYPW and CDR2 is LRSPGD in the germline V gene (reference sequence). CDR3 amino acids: CTCSTGGGYEQYF. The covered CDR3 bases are TGCACCTGCAGTACTGGGGGGGGATATGAACAGTAC.

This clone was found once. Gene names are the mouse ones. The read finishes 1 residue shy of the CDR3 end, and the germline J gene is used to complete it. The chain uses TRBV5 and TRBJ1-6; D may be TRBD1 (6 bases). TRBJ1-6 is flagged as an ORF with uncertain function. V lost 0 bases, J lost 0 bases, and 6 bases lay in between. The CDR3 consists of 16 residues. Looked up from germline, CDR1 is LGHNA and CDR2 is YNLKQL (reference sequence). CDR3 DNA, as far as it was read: TGTGCCAGCAGCCAAGAGGGACATTCCTATAATTCGCCCCTCTAC. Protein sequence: CASSQEGHSYNSPLY. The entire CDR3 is CASSQEGHSYNSPLYF.

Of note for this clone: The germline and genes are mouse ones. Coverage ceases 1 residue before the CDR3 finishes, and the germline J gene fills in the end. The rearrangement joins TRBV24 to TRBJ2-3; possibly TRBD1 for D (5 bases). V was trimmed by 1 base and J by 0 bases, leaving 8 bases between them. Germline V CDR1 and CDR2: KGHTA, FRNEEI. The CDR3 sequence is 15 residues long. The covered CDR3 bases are TGTGCCAGCAGTCTGTCTCAGGGTAGTGCAGAAACGCTGTAT. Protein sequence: CASSLSQGSAETLY. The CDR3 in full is CASSLSQGSAETLYF.

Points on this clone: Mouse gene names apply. The CDR3 spells CASSDGLGVETLYF. The covered CDR3 bases are TGTGCCAGCAGTGATGGCCTGGGGGTAGAAACGCTGTAT. This chain connects TRBV13-1 to TRBJ2-3; 7 bases are a match to TRBD2. The read halts 1 residue ahead of the CDR3 end, with the missing end drawn from the germline J gene. Germline values: CDR1 NSHNY, CDR2 SYGAGN. This CDR3 has 14 residues. V lost 0 bases and J lost 5; bases outside the gene matches: 3.

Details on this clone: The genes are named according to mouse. CDR3 loop: CASGPGLGVGTQYF. CDR3 DNA, as far as it was read: TGTGCCAGCGGTCCGGGACTGGGGGTTGGCACCCAGTAC. The rearrangement links TRBV13-2 to TRBJ2-5, with 11 bases lining up with TRBD2. The CDR3 end falls 1 residue outside the read, so it is completed with the germline J gene. Losses at the gene ends were 4 bases for V and 8 bases for J; bases not matched to a gene: 6. Looked up from germline, CDR1 is NNHNN and CDR2 is SYGAGS (reference sequence). This CDR3 has 14 amino acids.